The clone carrying this TCR beta chain was counted only a few times. This sample was taken from a study of T cells in Graves' hyperthyroidism and ophthalmopathy. The patients, who ranged from 18 to 65 in age, presented with newly diagnosed hyperthyroidism lasting under 2 months. Those patients with uncontrolled infection, other autoimmune disease, pregnancy or lactation were excluded. RNA transcripts provided the source from which TCR beta CDR3 regions were amplified. The TCR CDR3 first-round RT-PCR relied on the HTBI primer set. MiXCR, run by TCRdb on the multiplex PCR reads, gives a single entry per CDR3 protein. The sample has some 400,000 distinct CDR3 sequences, approximately 20% seen once; the top ten hold approximately 4%. The sample consisted of blood. The sequence derives from a woman in her late teens or twenties with Graves' hyperthyroidism.

In DNA, the CDR3 is TGTGCTAGTGGTTTGGTATTGTCAGGGGGGCCAGATACGCAGTATTTT. This encodes CASGLVLSGGPDTQYF. The chain recombines TRBV12-5 with TRBJ2-3; D is possibly TRBD1 (7 bases). The CDR3 sequence is 16 residues long. Trimming took off 0 bases at V and 4 bases at J, with 14 bases between the two ends. Germline-derived CDR1 and CDR2 are LGHNT and FRNRAP.